This TCR beta chain was observed in a study of OX40 agonist ivuxolimab in advanced cancers. Study-level background: Aged about 23 to 90 with a mean of approximately 57 years, they were around 85% male.

This table comes from immunoSEQ multiplex PCR, and its TCRdb copy is limited to in-frame clones, with some not included. The sample records around 35,000 clones, about 82% being singletons. The V and J ends lost 0 bases and 8 bases respectively, with 5 bases between them. The CDR3 extends over 12 amino acids. Germline CDR1 SGHRS, CDR2 YFSETQ. The sequence was collected from an adult with an advanced solid tumor such as melanoma, head and neck, liver or kidney cancer. The V gene is TRBV5-1, the J gene TRBJ2-2, with D hard to call. Sequenced here: CD4+ or CD8+ T cells sorted from blood, sampled in a trial of the OX40 agonist ivuxolimab. The CDR3 region is CASSLDQGELFF. In DNA form, the CDR3 reads TGCGCCAGCAGCTTGGATCAAGGGGAGCTGTTTTTT. Using reference TRBV5-1 and TRBJ2-2 for the parts outside the CDR3, the full variable domain is KAGVTQTPRYLIKTRGQQVTLSCSPISGHRSVSWYQQTPGQGLQFLFEYFSETQRNKGNFPGRFSGRQFSNSRSEMNVSTLELGDSALYLCASSLDQGELFFGEGSRLTVL.